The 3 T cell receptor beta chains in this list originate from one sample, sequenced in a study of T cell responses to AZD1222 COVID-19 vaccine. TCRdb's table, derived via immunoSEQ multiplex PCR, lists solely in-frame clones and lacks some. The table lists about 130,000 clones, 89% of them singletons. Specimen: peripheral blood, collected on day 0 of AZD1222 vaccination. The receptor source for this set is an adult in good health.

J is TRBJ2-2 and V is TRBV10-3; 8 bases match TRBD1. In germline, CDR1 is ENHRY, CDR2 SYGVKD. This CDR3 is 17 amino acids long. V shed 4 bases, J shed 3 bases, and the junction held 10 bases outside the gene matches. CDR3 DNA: TGTGCCATCAGTGGAATGGCGTCAGGGGGCTACACCGGGGAGCTGTTTTTT. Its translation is CAISGMASGGYTGELFF.

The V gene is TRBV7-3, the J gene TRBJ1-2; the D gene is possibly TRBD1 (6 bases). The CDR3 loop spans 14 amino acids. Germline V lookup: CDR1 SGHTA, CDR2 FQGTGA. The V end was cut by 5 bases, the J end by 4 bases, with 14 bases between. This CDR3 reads CASSLSGGGYGYTF. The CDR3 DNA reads TGTGCCAGCAGCCTAAGTGGGGGCGGCTATGGCTACACCTTC.

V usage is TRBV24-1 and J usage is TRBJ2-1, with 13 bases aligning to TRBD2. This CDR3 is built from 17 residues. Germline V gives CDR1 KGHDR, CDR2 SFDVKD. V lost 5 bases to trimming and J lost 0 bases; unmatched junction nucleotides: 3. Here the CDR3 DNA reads TGTGCCACCAGTGGACTAGCGGGAGGAGACTCCTACAATGAGCAGTTCTTC. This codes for CATSGLAGGDSYNEQFF.